This T cell receptor beta chain was recovered during a study of blood T cell repertoires in COVID-19. Whole-study context: Samples taken during acute and convalescent COVID-19 were collected in the United States, Italy and Spain. PBMCs, B-cell-depleted T cells, or T cells provided the cDNA or gDNA that made up the material.

Methods used by the authors: It was from reference gene primer amplification that nucleated cell counts were estimated. Clones were read by immunoSEQ multiplex PCR, and TCRdb kept only the in-frame ones, dropping some. V, J and clone size derive from that table, while D and trimming were established from the DNA sequence. The repertoire holds some 500,000 clones, with roughly 91% as singletons. This TCR was recovered from a woman aged 45-59 years with COVID-19, enrolled during active disease. The specimen was peripheral blood.

CDR3 DNA: TGTGCCAGTAGTTGGGAGGAAGATAATTCACCCCTCCACTTT. Translation gives CASSWEEDNSPLHF. This sequence joins TRBV19 and TRBJ1-6; D is undetermined. Deletions cut 5 bases from V and 5 bases from J, with 10 bases between. CDR3 length: 14 amino acids. Per the germline V gene, CDR1 is LNHDA and CDR2 is SQIVND (reference sequence).